This paragraph reports one T cell receptor beta chain. The data are from a study of shared clonotypes between healthy human individuals. Clones were sequenced by immunoSEQ multiplex PCR, and TCRdb holds only the in-frame ones, with some missing. Altogether 500,000 to 650,000 clones are present, roughly 79% being singletons, with the ten largest covering around 12%. Germline V gene data show CDR1 as SGDLS and CDR2 as YYNGEE. The CDR3 extends over 14 amino acids. Between the trimmed V and J ends, which lost 3 bases and 2 bases, there was a span of 10 bases. The specimen was PBMCs. The V gene is TRBV9, the J gene TRBJ2-3; D possibly corresponds to TRBD1 (5 bases). The TCR originated in a woman in her 40s in good health. Some clones in this sample may be carry-over from other donors' samples. The CDR3 DNA reads TGTGCCAGCAGCGCACAGGCGTACACAGATACGCAGTATTTT. Its protein is CASSAQAYTDTQYF.